A single sample gave rise to the 29 T cell receptor beta chains below, sequenced in a study of regulatory T cells in long-lasting Graves disease (dated by TCRdb to about 2021). The time point label here, explained by the study, means: newly diagnosed GD, antithyroid drugs for less than 3 months. RNA was extracted from PBMCs in TRIzol for both TCR sequencing and RNA sequencing. Library creation used multiplex PCR. The run used an Illumina HiSeq 4000. iRepertoire HTBI primers and Arm-PCR amplification of CDR3 regions were used to construct TCR beta libraries. TCRdb reworked the public reads: Q25 trimming with fastp, MiXCR clone assembly, productive beta chains retained. Entries are consolidated by CDR3 protein sequence, retaining the most common genes and DNA. In all, the sample holds 500,000 or so distinct CDR3 sequences, and 15% to 20% of those were seen once. 12% of the sample comes from the top ten.

The same sample was also studied in work on T cells in Graves' hyperthyroidism and ophthalmopathy.

The sample here was peripheral blood mononuclear cells (PBMCs), taken at new diagnosis, from a patient treated with antithyroid drugs. The receptors derive from a middle-aged man with Graves disease. Donor details come from another sample of the same person, matched by shared clones.

This clonotype came up a few times. The rearrangement uses TRBV19 and TRBJ1-5; 10 positions agree with TRBD1. This CDR3 region has 16 residues. Looked up from germline, CDR1 is LNHDA and CDR2 is SQIVND (reference sequence). V lost 10 bases and J lost 7; bases outside the gene matches: 16. The CDR3 sequence is CATTPSRWTGGQPQHF. As DNA, the CDR3 is TGTGCCACCACCCCCTCACGTTGGACAGGGGGGCAGCCCCAGCATTTT.

This clonotype has ten or more counts. The V call is TRBV29-1, the J call TRBJ2-5, with D possibly being TRBD2 (6 bases). Germline CDR1 reads SQVTM; CDR2 reads ANQGSEA. Trimming stripped 3 bases from V and 5 bases from J, with 10 bases between. The CDR3 has 12 amino acids. CDR3 bases: TGCAGCGTTGAGGGACTGGGGGAGACCCAGTACTTC. Its protein is CSVEGLGETQYF.

This chain uses TRBV19 with TRBJ2-7; 8 nucleotides match TRBD2. The V gene end was trimmed by 9 bases and the J gene end by 4 bases; junction bases not matched to a gene: 14. The CDR3 runs 15 residues. Germline V gives CDR1 LNHDA, CDR2 SQIVND (reference sequence). The CDR3 region is CASSPLAGMGYEQYF. CDR3 nucleotide sequence: TGTGCCAGCAGTCCTTTAGCGGGAATGGGGTACGAGCAGTACTTC.

At least ten counts were recorded for this clonotype. The DNA for the CDR3 is TGTGCCAGCAGCTCCTATAGCGGGAGTGCAGATACGCAGTATTTT. Its translation: CASSSYSGSADTQYF. The genes are TRBV11-3 and TRBJ2-3; 9 bases match TRBD2. Looked up from germline, CDR1 is SGHNT and CDR2 is YENEEA. J lost 4 bases, V lost 4 bases, and 6 bases had no gene match. The CDR3 has 15 residues.

This clonotype was seen at least ten times. This chain connects TRBV12-3 or TRBV12-4 to TRBJ2-2; TRBD2 might be the D (6 bases). The CDR3 extends over 14 amino acids. V lost 0 bases and J 7 bases, leaving 9 bases between the germline ends. The CDR3 sequence: CASSLAEGFGELFF. CDR3 sequence (DNA): TGTGCCAGCAGTTTAGCGGAGGGCTTCGGGGAGCTGTTTTTT.

This clonotype came up a few times. One end of the junction does not line up with germline, which may come from a read error. The V gene is TRBV5-1, the J gene TRBJ2-3, with no clear D. The CDR3 has 14 residues. CDR1 and CDR2 (germline): SGHRS, YFSETQ. The CDR3, as DNA: TGCGCCAGCAGCTTGGAATGGAGCACAGATACACAGTATTTT. It specifies CASSLEWSTDTQYF.

This clonotype has a count of ten or more. The chain employs TRBV11-2 and TRBJ2-7, with D maybe TRBD1 (6 bases). The CDR3 is 16 amino acids. With 0 bases removed from V and 2 bases from J, the gap between germline ends came to 14 bases. Germline CDR1 SGHAT, CDR2 FQNNGV. CDR3 region: CASSLEAAGAAYEQYF. The CDR3 nucleotides read TGTGCCAGCAGCTTAGAGGCGGCAGGGGCGGCCTACGAGCAGTACTTC.

Regarding this clonotype: A far larger clone is one base from this, pointing to a likely read error. The chain has TRBV11-2 and TRBJ2-5; D gene unclear. With the DNA end fitting TRBJ2-1 better, the J assignment may be wrong. Germline V gives CDR1 SGHAT, CDR2 FQNNGV. This CDR3 spans 12 amino acids. In nucleotides, the CDR3 is TGTGCCAGCAGCCCCTCCCAGCGAGGGCAGTTCTTC. Translation gives CASSPSQRGQFF.

This clonotype was counted a few times. This could be a read error, since a much larger clone is one nucleotide away. Here the CDR3 DNA reads TGTGCCAGCAGTCCCTCAGGGTTACACTCTGGCGGGCAGTACTTC. It yields the protein CASSPSGLHSGGQYF. This chain joins TRBV12-3 or TRBV12-4 and TRBJ2-7; tentative D call: TRBD1 (5 bases). This CDR3 comprises 15 residues. V was clipped by 5 bases and J by 9 bases, with 23 bases between them.

Comments on this clonotype: Relative to the germline gene, one junction end is altered; a read error may explain this. The genes are TRBV29-1 and TRBJ1-2; D is possibly TRBD1 (6 bases). Germline CDR1 reads SQVTM; CDR2 reads ANQGSEA. There are 15 residues in the CDR3. The CDR3 loop reads CSIELMGAGFYGYTF. The CDR3, as DNA: TGCAGCATTGAATTAATGGGGGCTGGGTTCTATGGCTACACCTTC.

This clonotype was recorded a few times. The chain recombines TRBV29-1 with TRBJ2-7; 10 bases match TRBD2. Germline CDR1 reads SQVTM; CDR2 reads ANQGSEA. J was trimmed by 4 bases and V by 3 bases; bases with no gene match: 12. This CDR3 is built from 16 residues. CDR3 nucleotides: TGCAGCGTTGAGTCGGGCGCTAGCGGGAGTCAGTACGAGCAGTACTTC. This gives the protein CSVESGASGSQYEQYF.

This clonotype was picked up many times. The J gene is TRBJ2-1, the V gene TRBV6-2 or TRBV6-3, with D perhaps matching TRBD2 (6 bases). V was trimmed by 6 bases and J by 5 bases, leaving 17 bases between them. Germline lookup yields CDR1 MNHEY and CDR2 SVGEGT. The CDR3 is 15 residues long. CDR3 residues: CASSLGVRTNNEQFF. Written as DNA, the CDR3 is TGTGCCAGCAGCCTCGGTGTTAGGACTAACAATGAGCAGTTCTTC.

Only one count was recorded for this clonotype. This may be a read error, as it is one base from a much larger clone. This chain's CDR3 is CAWTWGSGGHYEQFF. The CDR3 nucleotides are TGTGCCTGGACCTGGGGGAGCGGAGGACACTACGAGCAGTTCTTC. V usage is TRBV30 and J usage is TRBJ2-3; D may match TRBD1 or TRBD2 (5 bases each). The J call may be wrong; the DNA end is better matched by TRBJ2-1. CDR3 length: 15 residues. CDR1 and CDR2 from the germline V gene are GTSNPN and SVGIG (reference sequence).

A note on this clonotype: A much larger clone sits a single nucleotide away, making a read error possible. The chain joins TRBV3-1 to TRBJ2-1; perhaps TRBD1 as D (6 bases). The end of the DNA fits TRBJ2-4 better, so the J call may be wrong. The V gene's germline CDR1 is LGHDT and CDR2 YNNKEL (reference sequence). The CDR3 sequence is 14 residues long. CDR3 sequence: CASCQTGTRDIQYF. CDR3 DNA sequence: TGTGCCAGCTGCCAAACCGGGACAAGGGACATTCAGTACTTC.

This clonotype was seen many times. The chain employs TRBV7-8 and TRBJ2-3; D gene uncertain. CDR1 is SGHVS and CDR2 is FQNEAQ in the germline V gene. Trimming removed 1 base at V and 6 bases at J, with 11 bases between. The length of the CDR3 is 14 residues. Here the CDR3 DNA reads TGTGCCAGCAGCTTAGATGCAGGCCGGGATACGCAGTATTTT. Amino acid sequence: CASSLDAGRDTQYF.

This clonotype has ten or more counts. The V call is TRBV29-1, the J call TRBJ2-5; TRBD2 aligns across 11 bases. Germline CDR1 and CDR2: SQVTM and ANQGSEA. This CDR3 contains 17 residues. The J segment lost 7 bases and the V segment lost 4 bases, leaving 17 bases of the junction unmatched. This CDR3 reads CSVGAGLAGGRDGTQYF. As DNA, the CDR3 is TGCAGCGTTGGTGCTGGCCTAGCGGGAGGACGGGATGGGACCCAGTACTTC.

This clonotype was detected many times. The chain links TRBV28 to TRBJ2-1; TRBD2 matches at 10 bases. The germline gives CDR1 MDHEN, CDR2 SYDVKM. V trimming: 4 bases; J trimming: 7 bases; junction bases outside the gene matches: 7. CDR3 length equals 15 residues. The CDR3 reads CASSSGAGGANEQFF. CDR3 coding DNA: TGTGCCAGCAGTTCGGGAGCGGGAGGGGCAAATGAGCAGTTCTTC.

Concerning this clonotype: One end of the junction does not line up with germline, which may come from a read error. The genes are TRBV6-5 and TRBJ2-7, with 9 bases fitting TRBD1. The germline gives CDR1 MNHEY, CDR2 SVGAGI. The CDR3 is 14 residues long. CDR3 amino acids: CASSYPDRGYGQYF. In DNA form, the CDR3 reads TGTGCCAGCAGTTACCCGGACAGGGGATACGGGCAGTACTTC.

The rearrangement joins TRBV4-1 to TRBJ2-7, with D perhaps matching TRBD1 (6 bases). V lost 0 bases and J lost 0, with 9 bases in between. The CDR3 has 15 residues. Germline V gene lookup returns CDR1 MGHRA and CDR2 YSYEKL. The CDR3 is CASSQDPGASYEQYF. The CDR3 nucleotides are TGCGCCAGCAGCCAAGACCCAGGGGCCTCCTACGAGCAGTACTTC.

Many counts were recorded for this clonotype. The chain couples TRBV12-3 or TRBV12-4 to TRBJ2-1; no clear D gene. This CDR3 spans 10 amino acids. V was pared by 8 bases and J by 10 bases, with 9 bases between. Here the CDR3 DNA reads TGTGCCAGCGGATCTTGGGAGCAGTTCTTC. Translating it yields CASGSWEQFF.

This clonotype came up many times. The chain carries TRBV29-1 and TRBJ2-1; 12 bases match TRBD2. This CDR3 spans 14 amino acids. J lost 7 bases, V lost 6 bases, and 7 bases had no gene match. The germline CDR1 and CDR2 sequences are SQVTM and ANQGSEA. In DNA form, the CDR3 reads TGCAGCGTCATAGGACTAGCGGGAAGAAATGAGCAGTTCTTC. Its translation is CSVIGLAGRNEQFF.

This clonotype was seen at least ten times. V gene TRBV29-1 combines with J gene TRBJ2-1, with D hard to call. Trimming removed 4 bases at V and 0 bases at J, with 7 bases between. Germline CDR1 reads SQVTM; CDR2 reads ANQGSEA. CDR3 length equals 13 residues. CDR3 in DNA: TGCAGCGTTGTCGTTACCTCCTACAATGAGCAGTTCTTC. Its translation: CSVVVTSYNEQFF.

This clonotype has at least ten counts. CDR3 in DNA: TGTGCCAGTTTAGCGGGGAAAACCTACGAGCAGTACTTC. Translated: CASLAGKTYEQYF. The rearrangement links TRBV28 to TRBJ2-7; TRBD2 agrees at 8 bases. J gave up 2 bases and V 9 bases, and 6 bases lay outside the gene matches. The CDR3 totals 13 residues. The germline V gene has CDR1 MDHEN and CDR2 SYDVKM.

The V gene is TRBV20-1, the J gene TRBJ2-7; possibly TRBD1 or TRBD2 for D (5 bases each). V lost 6 bases to trimming and J lost 1 base, with 10 bases between them. Germline V gene lookup returns CDR1 DFQATT and CDR2 SNEGSKA (reference sequence). This CDR3 contains 12 residues. CDR3 sequence (DNA): TGCAGTGCCGACGAGGGGTCCTACGAGCAGTACTTC. Amino acids: CSADEGSYEQYF.

This clonotype appeared a few times. A read error is possible here, since a much larger clone lies one base away. This rearrangement joins TRBV2 to TRBJ2-1, with 12 bases fitting TRBD1. Gene TRBJ2-5 matches the end of the DNA better, so the J call may be wrong. Germline-derived CDR1 and CDR2 are SNHLY and FYNNEI. The CDR3 covers 15 residues. CDR3: CASTGTGGSRETQYF. CDR3 in DNA: TGTGCCAGCACTGGGACAGGGGGCTCACGGGAGACCCAGTACTTC.

This clonotype was detected ten times or more. The rearrangement links TRBV30 to TRBJ2-3; 8 nucleotides match TRBD2. The V gene's germline CDR1 is GTSNPN and CDR2 SVGIG (reference sequence). The CDR3 spans 15 residues. J gave up 0 bases and V 4 bases, and 6 bases lay outside the gene matches. The CDR3 sequence: CAWKVAGSSTDTQYF. The CDR3 DNA follows: TGTGCCTGGAAGGTAGCGGGATCTAGCACAGATACGCAGTATTTT.

The sample holds many counts of this clonotype. The gene calls are TRBV5-1 and TRBJ1-1; D is unresolved. Germline V gene lookup returns CDR1 SGHRS and CDR2 YFSETQ. V was shortened by 5 bases and J by 0 bases, with 5 bases between the two germline ends. The CDR3 runs to 12 residues. CDR3 bases: TGCGCCAGCAGAGAAATGAACACTGAAGCTTTCTTT. Amino acids: CASREMNTEAFF.

V gene TRBV5-1 combines with J gene TRBJ2-2; D is unclear. Germline CDR1 is SGHRS and CDR2 is YFSETQ. The ends were cut back, 5 bases at V and 2 bases at J, with 10 bases in the middle. CDR3 size: 14 residues. The CDR3 loop is CASRRLDNTGELFF. CDR3 bases: TGCGCCAGCAGGCGACTGGATAACACCGGGGAGCTGTTTTTT.

Comment on this clonotype: This sequence may be a read error, since a much larger clone differs from it by one base. The genes are TRBV7-3 and TRBJ1-2; TRBD1 aligns across 9 bases. The germline gives CDR1 SGHTA, CDR2 FQGTGA. The CDR3 spans 16 residues. The CDR3, as DNA: TGCGCCAGCAGCAACGCCGGACAGGGGTTTATCTATGACTACACCTTC. This sequence encodes CASSNAGQGFIYDYTF.